The 24 T cell receptor beta chains given below trace back to one sample, sequenced in a study of Ad26.COV2.S vaccination and SARS-CoV-2 variants. Noted treatment: approximately 18 received Ad26.COV2.S at low or high dose, single or two shots; several received placebo; per-sample allocation not given. Samples analyzed were those drawn on day 63 after the first vaccine or placebo injection. Repertoires were generated with immunoSEQ multiplex PCR, while TCRdb's copy carries only in-frame clones and drops some. The sample consists of 300,000 to 350,000 clones, 80% to 90% of them appearing once. Sample: peripheral blood, taken in a trial of Ad26.COV2.S vaccine versus placebo. The receptors shown here come from a person between 18 and 65 years old who received the Ad26.COV2.S COVID-19 vaccine or a placebo.

This chain joins TRBV27 and TRBJ2-1; no reliable D call. Germline loops: CDR1 MNHEY, CDR2 SMNVEV (reference sequence). Trimming stripped 4 bases from V and 8 bases from J, with 18 bases between. The CDR3 runs 15 residues. CDR3 nucleotides: TGTGCCAGCAGTTCGGCGGCTAGTGGCCGCTATGAGCAGTTCTTC. Translated, it gives CASSSAASGRYEQFF.

The rearrangement joins TRBV2 to TRBJ2-1, with TRBD1 matching 9 bases. The CDR3 has 12 amino acids. Germline trimming cut 6 bases from V and 15 bases from J; bases unmatched to any gene: 9. Per germline, CDR1 SNHLY and CDR2 FYNNEI. CDR3 sequence reads: CASSPNRGRPFF. CDR3 nucleotide sequence: TGTGCCAGCAGCCCGAACAGGGGGCGTCCGTTCTTC.

This chain uses TRBV29-1 with TRBJ2-7, with 8 bases fitting TRBD1. V shed 7 bases and J 5 bases; nucleotides not matched to a gene: 10. The CDR3 totals 13 residues. Germline V lookup: CDR1 SQVTM, CDR2 ANQGSEA. The DNA for the CDR3 is TGCAGCGCAAGAGGACAGGGTTTGCACGAGCAGTACTTC. It codes for CSARGQGLHEQYF.

V usage is TRBV5-1 and J usage is TRBJ2-3; D is possibly TRBD1 or TRBD2 (6 bases each). Germline CDR1 SGHRS, CDR2 YFSETQ. Between the trimmed V and J ends, which lost 4 bases and 5 bases, there was a span of 14 bases. The CDR3 is made up of 14 amino acids. The CDR3 DNA reads as TGCGCCAGCAGCCTCGGGGGCGTTTTAGATACGCAGTATTTT. This translates into CASSLGGVLDTQYF.

The rearrangement joins TRBV11-1 to TRBJ2-4; 9 bases align to TRBD1. The length of the CDR3 is 15 residues. The germline V gene has CDR1 SGHAT and CDR2 FQDESV (reference sequence). J was trimmed by 2 bases and V by 5 bases; bases with no gene match: 4. The CDR3 protein is CASSRDRASKNIQYF. CDR3 coding DNA: TGTGCCAGCAGCCGGGACAGGGCATCCAAAAACATTCAGTACTTC.

The chain employs TRBV6-5 and TRBJ1-5, with unresolved D. The V end was cut by 6 bases, the J end by 4 bases, with 10 bases between. Germline V gene data show CDR1 as MNHEY and CDR2 as SVGAGI. This CDR3 is 13 amino acids long. The CDR3 sequence: CASSLQGNQPQHF. In nucleotides, the CDR3 is TGTGCCAGCAGCCTTCAAGGAAATCAGCCCCAGCATTTT.

The chain recombines TRBV5-1 with TRBJ1-6; no clear D gene. The CDR3 length is 15 residues. Germline CDR1 SGHRS, CDR2 YFSETQ. Trimming removed 4 bases from V and 7 bases from J, with 15 bases in between. This CDR3 is CASSQWYIRNSPLHF. In DNA, the CDR3 is TGCGCCAGCAGCCAATGGTATATCAGGAATTCACCCCTCCACTTT. Filled out from reference TRBV5-1 and TRBJ1-6, the complete variable domain reads KAGVTQTPRYLIKTRGQQVTLSCSPISGHRSVSWYQQTPGQGLQFLFEYFSETQRNKGNFPGRFSGRQFSNSRSEMNVSTLELGDSALYLCASSQWYIRNSPLHFGNGTRLTVT.

This CDR3 is CASSLAAPGRSDTQYF. The CDR3 DNA sequence: TGTGCCAGCAGCTTAGCCGCGCCAGGGCGGTCGGATACGCAGTATTTT. The chain carries TRBV11-2 and TRBJ2-3, with a tentative D call TRBD1 (5 bases). This CDR3 comprises 16 residues. Germline loops: CDR1 SGHAT, CDR2 FQNNGV. The V end was cut by 1 base, the J end by 6 bases, with 17 bases between.

This chain joins TRBV10-3 and TRBJ2-3; D ambiguous. V was trimmed by 6 bases and J by 2 bases, leaving 6 bases between them. This CDR3 has 12 residues. Looked up from germline, CDR1 is ENHRY and CDR2 is SYGVKD. The CDR3 region is CAISANTDTQYF. Here the CDR3 DNA reads TGTGCCATCAGCGCAAACACAGATACGCAGTATTTT.

The table lists this clone with a count of one. V and J are TRBV4-2 and TRBJ2-5, with 8 bases fitting TRBD2. The germline V gene has CDR1 LGHNA and CDR2 YNFKEQ. CDR3 size: 15 residues. Trimming removed 0 bases from V and 2 bases from J; junction bases left unmatched: 2. CDR3 amino acids: CASSQDIAGQETQYF. CDR3 sequence (DNA): TGTGCCAGCAGCCAAGACATAGCGGGACAAGAGACCCAGTACTTC.

V gene TRBV19 combines with J gene TRBJ2-6, with D possibly being TRBD1 (5 bases). Trimming removed 5 bases from V and 2 bases from J, with 10 bases in between. CDR1 and CDR2 (germline): LNHDA, SQIVND (reference sequence). CDR3 length: 15 amino acids. The CDR3 DNA reads as TGTGCCAGTAGTTACCAGGGTACTGGGGCCAACGTCCTGACTTTC. It specifies CASSYQGTGANVLTF.

The chain employs TRBV2 and TRBJ1-5, with TRBD1 matching 8 bases. The germline CDR1 and CDR2 sequences are SNHLY and FYNNEI. After removal of 4 bases from V and 11 bases from J, the junction contained 7 bases not matched to a gene. This CDR3 is 13 amino acids long. DNA of the CDR3: TGTGCCAGCAGTGGCGGACCGGACAGGGCCCAGCATTTT. Protein product: CASSGGPDRAQHF.

This chain joins TRBV11-2 and TRBJ2-7, with D possibly TRBD1 on 6 matching bases. The CDR3 is made up of 16 amino acids. V was trimmed by 5 bases and J by 2 bases, leaving 19 bases between them. Germline-derived CDR1 and CDR2 are SGHAT and FQNNGV. The CDR3 DNA follows: TGTGCCAGCAGCCCCACAGGGTCCGGGTTCACCTACGAGCAGTACTTC. It is translated as CASSPTGSGFTYEQYF.

This clone is medium-sized in the sample. The rearrangement links TRBV29-1 to TRBJ2-1; D not certain. V was cut by 6 bases and J by 1 base, with 10 bases left in between. Germline-derived CDR1 and CDR2 are SQVTM and ANQGSEA. The CDR3 is 13 residues long. For the CDR3, the DNA is TGCAGCGTCCGGCGGTTATCCTACAATGAGCAGTTCTTC. Translation gives CSVRRLSYNEQFF.

The chain joins TRBV2 to TRBJ2-1; weak D call: TRBD1 (6 bases). Trimming stripped 7 bases from V and 6 bases from J, with 13 bases between. The CDR3 contains 13 residues. Per the germline V gene, CDR1 is SNHLY and CDR2 is FYNNEI. CDR3 protein: CASKVGAPNEQFF. The CDR3 DNA reads as TGTGCCAGCAAAGTGGGGGCGCCCAATGAGCAGTTCTTC.

The rearrangement links TRBV6-5 to TRBJ1-2, with 12 bases fitting TRBD1. CDR1 and CDR2 from the germline V gene are MNHEY and SVGAGI. Trimming at V came to 4 bases and at J to 8 bases, leaving 11 bases not matched to a gene. The CDR3 totals 16 residues. CDR3 bases: TGTGCCAGCAGTTCGTTTTGGGGACAGGGGGCAGAAGGCTACACCTTC. This encodes CASSSFWGQGAEGYTF.

Here the CDR3 DNA reads TGTGCCAGCACTGCAGTTTGGGGGGTCTCCAACGTCCTGACTTTC. It yields the protein CASTAVWGVSNVLTF. The chain has TRBV6-5 and TRBJ2-6; the D gene is possibly TRBD2 (6 bases). Germline V CDR1 and CDR2: MNHEY, SVGAGI. V was pared by 7 bases and J by 8 bases, with 18 bases between. This CDR3 is built from 15 residues.

CDR3 DNA sequence: TGTGCCAGCACCCGGACAGGAGTCACCGGGGAGCTGTTTTTT. Its protein is CASTRTGVTGELFF. The chain is built from TRBV7-9 and TRBJ2-2; 7 nucleotides match TRBD1. The V segment lost 7 bases and the J segment 4 bases; nucleotides outside the gene matches: 6. The CDR3 has 14 residues. Per germline, CDR1 SEHNR and CDR2 FQNEAQ (reference sequence).

This clone has only one observation. The rearrangement uses TRBV6-5 and TRBJ2-6; no clear D gene. The germline V and J ends were trimmed by 8 bases and 0 bases, with 11 bases remaining between them. The CDR3 has 15 amino acids. Germline CDR1 and CDR2: MNHEY and SVGAGI. The CDR3 DNA is TGTGCCAGCGGGATAGGACCCTCTGGGGCCAACGTCCTGACTTTC. Translating gives CASGIGPSGANVLTF.

This clone came up once. Within the sample, other DNA sequences also encode this same CDR3. The chain carries TRBV5-6 and TRBJ2-7; no clear D. There are 12 residues in the CDR3. V lost 0 bases to trimming and J lost 3 bases, with 4 bases between them. Germline V gene lookup returns CDR1 SGHDT and CDR2 YYEEEE. The CDR3 DNA reads as TGTGCCAGCAGCTTGGGGGGCTACGAGCAGTACTTC. Protein sequence: CASSLGGYEQYF.

J is TRBJ1-3 and V is TRBV4-3; unclear D gene. Per the germline V gene, CDR1 is LGHNA and CDR2 is YSLEER. Trimming took off 0 bases at V and 4 bases at J, with 7 bases between the two ends. The CDR3 is made up of 14 amino acids. CDR3 region: CASSQDTGGNTIYF. The CDR3 region has the DNA TGCGCCAGCAGCCAAGATACTGGAGGAAACACCATATATTTT.

The rearrangement links TRBV2 to TRBJ2-1; 11 nucleotides align to TRBD2. V shed 6 bases and J 8 bases; nucleotides not matched to a gene: 6. The germline V gene has CDR1 SNHLY and CDR2 FYNNEI. The CDR3 loop spans 14 amino acids. CDR3 DNA: TGTGCCAGCAGGGAACTAGCGGGGGTTGATGAGCAGTTCTTC. The encoded protein is CASRELAGVDEQFF.

The gene calls are TRBV28 and TRBJ2-3, with D perhaps given as TRBD1 or TRBD2 (5 bases each). CDR3 length: 11 amino acids. Germline lookup yields CDR1 MDHEN and CDR2 SYDVKM. V lost 8 bases and J lost 9, with 12 bases in between. In nucleotides, the CDR3 is TGTGCCAGCCAGTGGGGGAAGACGCAGTATTTT. Translating it yields CASQWGKTQYF.

The chain couples TRBV7-2 to TRBJ2-5; 16 bases map to TRBD2. Germline-derived CDR1 and CDR2 are SGHTA and FQGNSA. Trimming took 5 bases from V and 4 from J; bases not matched to a gene: 7. This CDR3 region has 17 residues. CDR3 loop: CASSRGTSGGALETQYF. The CDR3 nucleotides read TGTGCCAGCAGCCGCGGGACTAGCGGGGGGGCCTTAGAGACCCAGTACTTC.